Below are 32 T cell receptor beta chains sequenced from a single sample in a study of blood T cell repertoires in COVID-19. Generated by immunoSEQ multiplex PCR, the TCRdb table keeps only in-frame clones and is missing some. The repertoire has 89,000 or so clones, approximately 85% of them found once; the top ten carry 9.5% to 15%. The material sequenced was peripheral blood. The receptors were sampled from a human donor in a cohort sampled during active COVID-19.

The chain carries TRBV6-5 and TRBJ2-7, with 9 nucleotides matching TRBD1. The CDR3 consists of 13 residues. J gave up 4 bases and V 10 bases, and 8 bases lay outside the gene matches. Germline CDR1 is MNHEY and CDR2 is SVGAGI. The CDR3 DNA sequence: TGTGCCATCGGGGACAGGGTCGAATACGAGCAGTACTTC. Translated, it gives CAIGDRVEYEQYF.

This chain connects TRBV28 to TRBJ2-3, with 9 bases matching TRBD2. The V and J ends lost 5 bases and 0 bases, in that order; junction bases with no gene match: 6. The CDR3 totals 16 residues. CDR1 MDHEN and CDR2 SYDVKM come from the germline V gene. The CDR3 DNA sequence: TGTGCCAGCAGTCGCCCGACTAGCGGAAGCACAGATACGCAGTATTTT. Translated: CASSRPTSGSTDTQYF.

The chain uses TRBV19 and TRBJ1-2; TRBD1 agrees at 8 bases. Germline loops: CDR1 LNHDA, CDR2 SQIVND (reference sequence). The CDR3 is 13 residues long. With 8 bases clipped from V and 5 bases from J, the junction kept 7 bases outside the gene matches. The CDR3 DNA sequence: TGTGCCAGTTTTCCCGGGACAGGATATGGCTACACCTTC. Translating gives CASFPGTGYGYTF. Supplemented by reference TRBV19 and TRBJ1-2, the full variable domain reads DGGITQSPKYLFRKEGQNVTLSCEQNLNHDAMYWYRQDPGQGLRLIYYSQIVNDFQKGDIAEGYSVSREKKESFPLTVTSAQKNPTAFYLCASFPGTGYGYTFGSGTRLTVV.

The CDR3 here is CASSRQGSMNTEAFF. The CDR3 region has the DNA TGTGCCAGCAGCCGACAGGGGTCCATGAACACTGAAGCTTTCTTT. The chain employs TRBV6-5 and TRBJ1-1, with 8 bases that match TRBD1. CDR3 length equals 15 residues. Losses at the gene ends were 6 bases for V and 0 bases for J; bases not matched to a gene: 6. Germline V gene sequence: CDR1 MNHEY, CDR2 SVGAGI.

V and J are TRBV24-1 and TRBJ1-3, with a possible D match to TRBD1 (6 bases). This CDR3 comprises 14 residues. Germline CDR1 is KGHDR and CDR2 is SFDVKD. Deletions cut 11 bases from V and 0 bases from J, with 13 bases between. The CDR3 DNA reads as TGTGCCATCAAACACAGGGTCTCTGGAAACACCATATATTTT. Translated: CAIKHRVSGNTIYF.

The genes are TRBV6-2 or TRBV6-3 and TRBJ1-1, with 7 positions matching TRBD1. The CDR3 spans 17 residues. Germline V CDR1 and CDR2: MNHEY, SVGEGT. Trimming removed 2 bases from V and 5 bases from J; junction bases left unmatched: 14. CDR3 sequence (DNA): TGTGCCAGCAGTTACGCCGCTAGTAAGGGGGCTGAGACTGAAGCTTTCTTT. Its protein is CASSYAASKGAETEAFF.

The V and J genes are TRBV6-6 and TRBJ2-2, with 9 nucleotides matching TRBD1. Germline V gene data show CDR1 as MNHNY and CDR2 as SVGAGI (reference sequence). V dropped 6 bases and J dropped 5; count of bases not matched to a gene: 10. This CDR3 region has 16 residues. The DNA for the CDR3 is TGTGCCAGCAGCCTCAAGGGACAGGGAAAAACCGGGGAGCTGTTTTTT. Residues: CASSLKGQGKTGELFF.

The rearrangement uses TRBV4-3 and TRBJ2-1; TRBD2 is a possible D gene (6 bases). V gave up 0 bases and J gave up 7 bases, with 16 bases separating them. There are 16 residues in the CDR3. The germline gives CDR1 LGHNA, CDR2 YSLEER. The CDR3 region is CASSQDLEGLGNEQFF. The CDR3 nucleotides are TGCGCCAGCAGCCAAGATCTGGAGGGCTTGGGGAATGAGCAGTTCTTC.

The sample holds a few counts of this clone. The chain employs TRBV30 and TRBJ2-7, with 8 bases matching TRBD1. J gave up 3 bases and V 4 bases, and 8 bases lay outside the gene matches. This CDR3 contains 14 residues. Germline-derived CDR1 and CDR2 are GTSNPN and SVGIG (reference sequence). This CDR3 reads CAWNPTGAIYEQYF. In DNA, the CDR3 is TGTGCCTGGAACCCGACAGGGGCTATCTACGAGCAGTACTTC.

The V call is TRBV9, the J call TRBJ2-6, with a weak D call TRBD1 (5 bases). CDR3 length: 17 residues. V was trimmed by 1 base and J by 4 bases, leaving 15 bases between them. Germline lookup yields CDR1 SGDLS and CDR2 YYNGEE. As DNA, the CDR3 is TGTGCCAGCAGCGTACAATCAGGGTCGGCAGGGGCCAACGTCCTGACTTTC. Translation: CASSVQSGSAGANVLTF. Filled out from reference TRBV9 and TRBJ2-6, the complete variable domain reads DSGVTQTPKHLITATGQRVTLRCSPRSGDLSVYWYQQSLDQGLQFLIQYYNGEERAKGNILERFSAQQFPDLHSELNLSSLELGDSALYFCASSVQSGSAGANVLTFGAGSRLTVL.

Here the CDR3 reads CASSFQGYNSPLHF. Written as DNA, the CDR3 is TGTGCCAGCAGCTTCCAGGGCTATAATTCACCCCTCCACTTT. V is TRBV7-8 and J is TRBJ1-6; a possible D gene is TRBD1 (5 bases). The germline gives CDR1 SGHVS, CDR2 FQNEAQ. V was pared by 3 bases and J by 3 bases, with 6 bases between. The CDR3 has 14 amino acids.

The V call is TRBV27, the J call TRBJ2-2; the D gene is possibly TRBD1 (5 bases). V was cut by 1 base and J by 3 bases, with 9 bases left in between. CDR3 size: 15 residues. Germline V gene data show CDR1 as MNHEY and CDR2 as SMNVEV (reference sequence). The CDR3 DNA reads TGTGCCAGCAGTTTATGGCAGGGATACACCGGGGAGCTGTTTTTT. It yields the protein CASSLWQGYTGELFF.

The gene calls are TRBV6-4 and TRBJ1-1; D is unresolved. V lost 6 bases, J lost 0 bases, and 5 bases lay in between. This CDR3 has 12 residues. In germline, CDR1 is MRHNA, CDR2 SNTAGT. The DNA of the CDR3 is TGTGCCAGCAGGGAGTTGAACACTGAAGCTTTCTTT. Encoded protein: CASRELNTEAFF.

The chain joins TRBV7-8 to TRBJ2-5, with a possible D match to TRBD2 (6 bases). The germline CDR1 and CDR2 sequences are SGHVS and FQNEAQ. Trimming cost V 5 bases and J 5 bases, with 15 bases left between them. The CDR3 has 14 residues. For the CDR3, the DNA is TGTGCCAGCAGCGAGACCCGGGGGACGGAGACCCAGTACTTC. It codes for CASSETRGTETQYF.

The rearrangement links TRBV3-1 (or the pseudogene TRBV3-2) to TRBJ1-1; 10 positions match TRBD1. V was clipped by 3 bases and J by 5 bases; unmatched bases: 6. Germline V lookup: CDR1 LGHDT, CDR2 YNNKEL (reference sequence). CDR3 length equals 15 residues. CDR3 DNA: TGTGCCAGCAGCCACCGACAGGGGGCGAGTACTGAAGCTTTCTTT. This encodes CASSHRQGASTEAFF.

This chain connects TRBV24-1 to TRBJ2-5; 9 positions agree with TRBD2. This CDR3 has 15 residues. Per the germline V gene, CDR1 is KGHDR and CDR2 is SFDVKD. V shed 3 bases and J 5 bases; nucleotides not matched to a gene: 6. The CDR3 is CATSDPSGNGETQYF. The CDR3 DNA is TGTGCCACCAGTGATCCTAGCGGGAATGGGGAGACCCAGTACTTC.

The chain recombines TRBV5-1 with TRBJ2-3, with TRBD2 matching over 12 bases. Germline trimming cut 4 bases from V and 4 bases from J; bases unmatched to any gene: 7. The length of the CDR3 is 16 residues. Germline V lookup: CDR1 SGHRS, CDR2 YFSETQ. CDR3 nucleotides: TGCGCCAGCAGCGCCTCTAGCGGGGGGGCGGCAGATACGCAGTATTTT. This encodes CASSASSGGAADTQYF. The full variable domain, completed using reference TRBV5-1 and TRBJ2-3, is KAGVTQTPRYLIKTRGQQVTLSCSPISGHRSVSWYQQTPGQGLQFLFEYFSETQRNKGNFPGRFSGRQFSNSRSEMNVSTLELGDSALYLCASSASSGGAADTQYFGPGTRLTVL.

This clone was seen a handful of times. The chain is built from TRBV4-2 and TRBJ2-7; 7 nucleotides line up with TRBD2. Trimming at V came to 5 bases and at J to 5 bases, leaving 21 bases not matched to a gene. CDR1 is LGHNA and CDR2 is YNFKEQ in the germline V gene. The CDR3 totals 18 residues. CDR3 sequence reads: CASSTGWASSGWSDEQYF. CDR3 in DNA: TGTGCCAGCAGCACCGGTTGGGCTTCTAGCGGCTGGTCCGACGAGCAGTACTTC.

The chain is built from TRBV21-1 and TRBJ1-2; TRBD1, the table's D call, lacks a check against the DNA. TRBV21-1 corresponds to a pseudogene. There are 14 residues in the CDR3. Written as DNA, the CDR3 is TGTGCCAGCAGCAAAGGACAGGGAGCCTATGGCTACACCTTC. It specifies CASSKGQGAYGYTF.

The chain employs TRBV5-1 and TRBJ2-3; no clear D gene. V lost 3 bases, J lost 3 bases, and 5 bases lay in between. The length of the CDR3 is 12 residues. The V gene's germline CDR1 is SGHRS and CDR2 YFSETQ. DNA for the CDR3: TGCGCCAGCAGCTCCGGGACAGATACGCAGTATTTT. Translation gives CASSSGTDTQYF.

The chain links TRBV15 to TRBJ1-1; no definite D call. V shed 1 base and J shed 9 bases, with 9 bases lying between them. CDR3 length equals 12 residues. Germline-derived CDR1 and CDR2 are LNHNV and YYDKDF (reference sequence). As DNA, the CDR3 is TGTGCCACCAGCAGAGTTCAGGATAAAGCTTTCTTT. This sequence encodes CATSRVQDKAFF.

V gene TRBV4-2 combines with J gene TRBJ2-3; 7 bases agree with TRBD1. The CDR3 contains 16 residues. Germline loops: CDR1 LGHNA, CDR2 YNFKEQ. Trimming at V came to 4 bases and at J to 2 bases, leaving 9 bases not matched to a gene. The CDR3 sequence: CASSPLHTGDTDTQYF. The CDR3 DNA is TGTGCCAGCAGCCCCTTACACACAGGGGACACAGATACGCAGTATTTT.

A single count supports this clone. The rearrangement uses TRBV7-2 and TRBJ2-3; TRBD2 agrees at 9 bases. V trimming: 3 bases; J trimming: 6 bases; junction bases outside the gene matches: 13. CDR1 and CDR2 (germline): SGHTA, FQGNSA. This CDR3 has 17 amino acids. The CDR3 bases are TGTGCCAGCAGCTTGTATGGTAGCGGGAGTTGGGCGGATACGCAGTATTTT. Translated: CASSLYGSGSWADTQYF.

The J gene is TRBJ1-3, the V gene TRBV19; 7 nucleotides align to TRBD1. Germline CDR1 LNHDA, CDR2 SQIVND (reference sequence). J was trimmed by 3 bases and V by 5 bases; bases with no gene match: 4. The CDR3 covers 14 residues. CDR3 protein: CASSPQGDGNTIYF. CDR3 nucleotides: TGTGCCAGTAGTCCCCAGGGGGATGGAAACACCATATATTTT.

This clone was found a few times. V gene TRBV12-3 or TRBV12-4 combines with J gene TRBJ1-4; a possible D gene is TRBD1 (6 bases). Trimming pared 3 bases from V and 14 bases from J, leaving 16 bases between. The CDR3 has 13 amino acids. CDR3 nucleotide sequence: TGTGCCAGCAGTTTTATGGAGGGGGGGAGCCTGTTTTTT. This codes for CASSFMEGGSLFF.

This sequence joins TRBV6-5 and TRBJ1-4; maybe TRBD1 (6 bases). V lost 7 bases and J 7 bases, leaving 16 bases between the germline ends. Germline V lookup: CDR1 MNHEY, CDR2 SVGAGI. The CDR3 length is 14 residues. CDR3 coding DNA: TGTGCCAGCACCCAGGGACGACAGGTTGAAAAACTGTTTTTT. Translating it yields CASTQGRQVEKLFF.

The genes are TRBV5-1 and TRBJ2-3; D is perhaps TRBD1 (6 bases). With 4 bases removed from V and 0 bases from J, the gap between germline ends came to 9 bases. Per the germline V gene, CDR1 is SGHRS and CDR2 is YFSETQ. CDR3 length equals 14 residues. The DNA of the CDR3 is TGCGCCAGCAGCCCAGACAGGAGCACAGATACGCAGTATTTT. Its translation is CASSPDRSTDTQYF.

This clone showed up just once. The chain employs TRBV9 and TRBJ2-2; 8 positions match TRBD2. This CDR3 is built from 18 residues. Germline V CDR1 and CDR2: SGDLS, YYNGEE. The V gene end was trimmed by 0 bases and the J gene end by 4 bases; junction bases not matched to a gene: 11. The CDR3 region is CASSVAVIAGSFTGELFF. Written as DNA, the CDR3 is TGTGCCAGCAGCGTAGCTGTGATAGCGGGGTCCTTCACCGGGGAGCTGTTTTTT.

The rearrangement uses TRBV4-2 and TRBJ2-7, with D unclear. V shed 0 bases and J shed 3 bases, with 6 bases lying between them. Germline CDR1 LGHNA, CDR2 YNFKEQ. This CDR3 region has 13 residues. This chain's CDR3 is CASSQESIYEQYF. The CDR3, as DNA: TGTGCCAGCAGCCAAGAATCAATCTACGAGCAGTACTTC.

This chain joins TRBV21-1 and TRBJ1-5; the D call of TRBD1 is as the table states it, not checked on the DNA. TRBV21-1 is flagged as a pseudogene. The CDR3 extends over 12 amino acids. CDR3 bases: TGTGCCAGCAGCAAGGTCAGGCCGCCCCAGCATTTT. Translating gives CASSKVRPPQHF.

The genes are TRBV29-1 and TRBJ2-2, with 8 positions matching TRBD2. J lost 4 bases, V lost 7 bases, and 8 bases had no gene match. The CDR3 covers 14 residues. Germline assignment: CDR1 SQVTM and CDR2 ANQGSEA. The DNA of the CDR3 is TGCAGCGCCGGAGCGGGAGCGGCCACCGGGGAGCTGTTTTTT. This encodes CSAGAGAATGELFF.

The chain recombines TRBV15 with TRBJ2-7; 7 bases line up with TRBD2. The germline CDR1 and CDR2 sequences are LNHNV and YYDKDF (reference sequence). Trimming took 1 base from V and 2 from J; bases not matched to a gene: 8. The CDR3 runs 16 residues. The CDR3 DNA reads as TGTGCCACCAGCAGAGGGGGGGGGAGCTCCCCCTACGAGCAGTACTTC. It specifies CATSRGGGSSPYEQYF.